Below are 21 T cell receptor beta chains sequenced from a single sample in a study of cytomegalovirus exposure and HLA in healthy donors. Researchers ran the PCR with 60 Vbeta and 13 Jbeta primers. Some clones are missing from TCRdb's copy, which holds only in-frame ones; the method was immunoSEQ multiplex PCR. The data show around 200,000 clones, roughly 80% seen once. What was sequenced was PBMCs. Source of these receptors: a man aged 40-49 years in good health and CMV-seropositive.

The chain couples TRBV4-2 to TRBJ2-3; 11 nucleotides match TRBD2. The CDR3 spans 20 residues. Germline CDR1 reads LGHNA; CDR2 reads YNFKEQ. J gave up 1 base and V 0 bases, and 12 bases lay outside the gene matches. The DNA of the CDR3 is TGTGCCAGCAGCCAAGATTTACTAGCGGGGGCGGGACGTGGCACAGATACGCAGTATTTT. It yields the protein CASSQDLLAGAGRGTDTQYF.

This chain connects TRBV11-1 to TRBJ2-3, with 12 bases aligning to TRBD1. The CDR3 covers 14 residues. The V gene's germline CDR1 is SGHAT and CDR2 FQDESV (reference sequence). The J segment lost 4 bases and the V segment lost 7 bases, leaving 3 bases of the junction unmatched. The CDR3, as DNA: TGTGCCAGCATCGGGACAGGGGGCTCAGATACGCAGTATTTT. Translated, it gives CASIGTGGSDTQYF.

The chain combines TRBV7-8 with TRBJ2-5; no clear D gene. V shed 5 bases and J shed 1 base, with 11 bases lying between them. CDR1 is SGHVS and CDR2 is FQNEAQ in the germline V gene. CDR3 length: 14 residues. The CDR3 loop is CASSPRRVQETQYF. The CDR3 bases are TGTGCCAGCAGCCCTAGGAGAGTCCAAGAGACCCAGTACTTC.

The chain joins TRBV4-3 to TRBJ2-1, with D tentatively TRBD1 (5 bases). The CDR3 totals 15 residues. Trimming stripped 3 bases from V and 8 bases from J, with 17 bases between. CDR1 LGHNA and CDR2 YSLEER come from the germline V gene. CDR3 sequence: CASSQGRAGWDEQFF. CDR3 DNA: TGCGCCAGCAGCCAGGGTAGGGCAGGGTGGGATGAGCAGTTCTTC.

The chain joins TRBV9 to TRBJ1-2; 7 bases are a match to TRBD1. Per germline, CDR1 SGDLS and CDR2 YYNGEE. The CDR3 loop spans 15 amino acids. V gave up 0 bases and J gave up 0 bases; unmatched junction bases: 2. The CDR3 is CASSVEGAANYGYTF. In nucleotides, the CDR3 is TGTGCCAGCAGCGTAGAGGGGGCGGCTAACTATGGCTACACCTTC.

This chain joins TRBV7-9 and TRBJ1-3, with D possibly matching TRBD1 (6 bases). The CDR3 is made up of 16 amino acids. Trimming removed 0 bases from V and 2 bases from J, with 11 bases in between. Per the germline V gene, CDR1 is SEHNR and CDR2 is FQNEAQ (reference sequence). The CDR3 sequence: CASSLAPGVAGNTIYF. The CDR3 coding sequence is TGTGCCAGCAGCTTAGCCCCAGGGGTGGCTGGAAACACCATATATTTT.

V usage is TRBV2 and J usage is TRBJ2-5, with TRBD2 identical over 7 bases. Germline loops: CDR1 SNHLY, CDR2 FYNNEI. V lost 10 bases to trimming and J lost 5 bases; unmatched junction nucleotides: 19. CDR3 length: 16 residues. CDR3 DNA: TGTGCCACCCTCGTCCTCACCACCGCCGGGGGGGAGACCCAGTACTTC. Translating it yields CATLVLTTAGGETQYF.

J is TRBJ1-1 and V is TRBV27; the D is unclear. Trimming took 6 bases from V and 0 from J, leaving 14 bases between them. The germline gives CDR1 MNHEY, CDR2 SMNVEV (reference sequence). This CDR3 is 15 amino acids long. The DNA for the CDR3 is TGTGCCAGCAGATCGGGCGGACTAATGAACACTGAAGCTTTCTTT. Its translation is CASRSGGLMNTEAFF.

The chain combines TRBV6-5 with TRBJ2-1; 7 bases are a match to TRBD1. The J segment lost 2 bases and the V segment lost 6 bases, leaving 4 bases of the junction unmatched. Germline V gene data show CDR1 as MNHEY and CDR2 as SVGAGI. This CDR3 comprises 14 residues. The CDR3 nucleotides are TGTGCCAGCAGAGGACAGGTTACCTACAATGAGCAGTTCTTC. Translated, it gives CASRGQVTYNEQFF.

This clone was recorded once. The chain uses TRBV6-5 and TRBJ2-2; D possibly corresponds to TRBD1 (5 bases). Trimming removed 0 bases from V and 5 bases from J, with 13 bases in between. Germline-derived CDR1 and CDR2 are MNHEY and SVGAGI. CDR3 size: 16 residues. The CDR3 DNA reads as TGTGCCAGCAGTTACTCAAAGGGGATGGGGACCGGGGAGCTGTTTTTT. It codes for CASSYSKGMGTGELFF.

V and J are TRBV29-1 and TRBJ2-7; 11 bases agree with TRBD2. Germline CDR1 is SQVTM and CDR2 is ANQGSEA. The CDR3 covers 16 residues. V was pared by 0 bases and J by 3 bases, with 7 bases of the junction left unmatched. The CDR3 is CSVEDLSSGGYYEQYF. DNA of the CDR3: TGCAGCGTTGAAGATCTTTCTAGCGGGGGGTACTACGAGCAGTACTTC.

The rearrangement uses TRBV5-8 and TRBJ2-3, with D possibly TRBD2 on 7 matching bases. Germline CDR1 SGHTS, CDR2 YDEGEE. V lost 1 base and J lost 6, with 12 bases in between. This CDR3 comprises 14 residues. The CDR3 protein is CASSLYGGGDTQYF. CDR3 sequence (DNA): TGTGCCAGCAGCTTGTACGGCGGGGGCGATACGCAGTATTTT.

V and J are TRBV25-1 and TRBJ2-5; 7 positions agree with TRBD2. The CDR3 sequence is 10 residues long. The J segment lost 10 bases and the V segment lost 8 bases, leaving 4 bases of the junction unmatched. Germline-derived CDR1 and CDR2 are MGHDK and SYGVNS. Here the CDR3 DNA reads TGTGCCAGCCAGGGCGGGGGCCAGTACTTC. This codes for CASQGGGQYF.

The chain joins TRBV5-1 to TRBJ2-2, with a tentative D call TRBD1 (6 bases). The ends were cut back, 0 bases at V and 6 bases at J, with 9 bases in the middle. The CDR3 length is 14 residues. Germline-derived CDR1 and CDR2 are SGHRS and YFSETQ. CDR3: CASSLDSGAGELFF. DNA of the CDR3: TGCGCCAGCAGCTTGGATTCAGGGGCCGGGGAGCTGTTTTTT.

This sequence joins TRBV11-3 and TRBJ2-7, with D possibly matching TRBD1 (6 bases). The CDR3 has 15 residues. CDR1 and CDR2 from the germline V gene are SGHNT and YENEEA. The V and J ends lost 1 base and 4 bases respectively, with 14 bases between them. DNA for the CDR3: TGTGCCAGCAGCTTAGGTCCAGGGGAATCATACGAGCAGTACTTC. Amino acid sequence: CASSLGPGESYEQYF.

The chain carries TRBV5-1 and TRBJ2-1; TRBD2 matches at 13 bases. From germline, CDR1 is SGHRS and CDR2 YFSETQ. Trimming removed 5 bases from V and 12 bases from J; junction bases left unmatched: 11. CDR3 length equals 15 residues. This chain's CDR3 is CASRPGTSGVGVQFF. Written as DNA, the CDR3 is TGCGCCAGCAGGCCCGGGACTAGCGGGGTTGGGGTGCAGTTCTTC. Supplemented by reference TRBV5-1 and TRBJ2-1, the full variable domain reads KAGVTQTPRYLIKTRGQQVTLSCSPISGHRSVSWYQQTPGQGLQFLFEYFSETQRNKGNFPGRFSGRQFSNSRSEMNVSTLELGDSALYLCASRPGTSGVGVQFFGPGTRLTVL.

V is TRBV7-2 and J is TRBJ2-5; no reliable D call. CDR1 and CDR2 (germline): SGHTA, FQGNSA. Trimming took off 6 bases at V and 1 base at J, with 12 bases between the two ends. The CDR3 is 14 amino acids. The CDR3 spells CASRLSRSQETQYF. The DNA of the CDR3 is TGTGCCAGCAGACTTAGCCGCTCCCAAGAGACCCAGTACTTC.

Turning to this clone: The junction shows a germline mismatch at one end, possibly a read error. This chain joins TRBV4-3 and TRBJ1-6; 7 positions match TRBD1. This CDR3 has 18 residues. Germline lookup yields CDR1 LGHNA and CDR2 YSLEER. CDR3 amino acids: CASSQGEGGEGFGSPLPF. The CDR3 DNA reads TGCGCCAGCAGCCAAGGGGAAGGGGGCGAGGGTTTCGGATCACCCCTCCCCTTT.

This chain links TRBV5-1 with TRBJ2-5, with a weak D call TRBD1 (6 bases). CDR3 length equals 16 residues. The germline gives CDR1 SGHRS, CDR2 YFSETQ. Between the trimmed V and J ends, which lost 3 bases and 1 base, there was a span of 16 bases. For the CDR3, the DNA is TGCGCCAGCAGCTCGCCCCGCAGGGGTTCCCAAGAGACCCAGTACTTC. Residues: CASSSPRRGSQETQYF.

The chain employs TRBV7-3 and TRBJ2-7, with 7 nucleotides matching TRBD2. V was pared by 5 bases and J by 7 bases, with 8 bases of the junction left unmatched. The CDR3 has 13 amino acids. Germline V gene sequence: CDR1 SGHTA, CDR2 FQGTGA. The CDR3 coding sequence is TGTGCCAGCAGCGGGATACCGGGGGGTGAGCAGTACTTC. Its translation: CASSGIPGGEQYF.

The chain combines TRBV6-1 with TRBJ1-1; 8 bases agree with TRBD1. The CDR3 has 14 amino acids. Trimming removed 1 base from V and 8 bases from J; junction bases left unmatched: 6. The germline gives CDR1 MNHNS, CDR2 SASEGT. As DNA, the CDR3 is TGTGCCAGCAGTGAAGGTGACAGGGGCGACGAAGCTTTCTTT. Its protein is CASSEGDRGDEAFF.